The 14 T cell receptor beta chains listed next were all sequenced from one sample in a study of control samples from healthy donors and cancer patients (TCRdb year 2020). The receptor library was made with the immunoSEQ multiplex PCR assay. TCRdb took this table from immuneACCESS and kept in-frame rearrangements with V and J called. Such tables lack part of the clones; where checked against another copy, unresolved V genes explain under half of the gap, and the rest is unexplained. The sample has about 83,000 clones on record, roughly 91% of them singletons. Of the sample, approximately 14% falls within the top ten clones. The sequencing input was blood. These receptors originate from a man younger than 40 in good health.

The chain carries TRBV7-3 and TRBJ2-3; D is unresolved. CDR3 length equals 14 residues. V shed 5 bases and J shed 8 bases, with 17 bases lying between them. Germline V gene sequence: CDR1 SGHTA, CDR2 FQGTGA. CDR3 nucleotide sequence: TGTGCCAGCAGCCTCGCATCCACGGCCAGTACGCAGTATTTT. This translates into CASSLASTASTQYF.

The chain joins TRBV7-3 to TRBJ2-3, with 8 positions matching TRBD1. CDR1 and CDR2 from the germline V gene are SGHTA and FQGTGA. The CDR3 is made up of 14 amino acids. Trimming cost V 2 bases and J 5 bases; bases outside gene matches: 3. The CDR3 is CASSLQGAGDTQYF. Written as DNA, the CDR3 is TGTGCCAGCAGCTTACAGGGGGCGGGAGATACGCAGTATTTT.

V gene TRBV7-2 combines with J gene TRBJ2-5; D possibly corresponds to TRBD1 (6 bases). In germline, CDR1 is SGHTA, CDR2 FQGNSA. The V end lost 3 bases, the J end lost 7 bases, and 15 bases lay between the germline ends. The CDR3 is made up of 14 amino acids. The CDR3 loop reads CASSFRDIAGTQYF. The CDR3 nucleotides are TGTGCCAGCAGCTTCCGGGACATCGCGGGGACCCAGTACTTC.

CDR3 region: CASSMDRPNYEQYF. The CDR3, as DNA: TGCGCCAGCAGCATGGACAGGCCGAACTACGAGCAGTACTTC. The chain joins TRBV5-1 to TRBJ2-7, with 7 bases that match TRBD1. The V and J ends lost 4 bases and 3 bases, in that order; junction bases with no gene match: 7. Looked up from germline, CDR1 is SGHRS and CDR2 is YFSETQ. This CDR3 is built from 14 residues.

V gene TRBV5-6 combines with J gene TRBJ2-3; D possibly corresponds to TRBD2 (6 bases). Trimming stripped 2 bases from V and 1 base from J, with 11 bases between. The CDR3 is 15 amino acids. Germline values: CDR1 SGHDT, CDR2 YYEEEE. CDR3 amino acids: CASSLGGRRTDTQYF. As DNA, the CDR3 is TGTGCCAGCAGCTTAGGAGGGCGGCGCACAGATACGCAGTATTTT.

This rearrangement joins TRBV3-1 (or the pseudogene TRBV3-2) to TRBJ2-1, with 9 bases identical to TRBD2. The V segment lost 1 base and the J segment 7 bases; nucleotides outside the gene matches: 5. This CDR3 comprises 15 residues. Germline V gives CDR1 LGHDT, CDR2 YNNKEL (reference sequence). The DNA of the CDR3 is TGTGCCAGCAGCCAAGGGGCGGGGGGGCCGAATGAGCAGTTCTTC. Protein: CASSQGAGGPNEQFF.

The rearrangement links TRBV19 to TRBJ2-6, with a weak D call TRBD2 (6 bases). Germline loops: CDR1 LNHDA, CDR2 SQIVND (reference sequence). This CDR3 contains 18 residues. The germline V and J ends were trimmed by 5 bases and 1 base, with 18 bases remaining between them. CDR3 DNA sequence: TGTGCCAGTAGTGGGGGGACTCTACCTTCTTCTGGGGCCAACGTCCTGACTTTC. Encoded protein: CASSGGTLPSSGANVLTF.

V gene TRBV7-2 combines with J gene TRBJ1-1; no reliable D call. V dropped 6 bases and J dropped 5 bases, with 16 bases sitting between them. There are 14 residues in the CDR3. From germline, CDR1 is SGHTA and CDR2 FQGNSA. DNA for the CDR3: TGTGCCAGCAGAGGAAGGGTGTCCCGGACTGAAGCTTTCTTT. Residues: CASRGRVSRTEAFF.

CDR3 nucleotides: TGTGCCAGCAGTTTTTCCCTTCGGCCCCAGCATTTT. The encoded protein is CASSFSLRPQHF. V is TRBV12-3 or TRBV12-4 and J is TRBJ1-5; D not resolved. V was trimmed by 3 bases and J by 9 bases, leaving 9 bases between them. This CDR3 contains 12 residues.

This chain uses TRBV28 with TRBJ1-5; D is possibly TRBD1 (6 bases). Germline values: CDR1 MDHEN, CDR2 SYDVKM. The CDR3 contains 16 residues. Trimming cost V 5 bases and J 4 bases, with 18 bases left between them. The CDR3 DNA is TGTGCCAGCAGTCGAGGGGTCAGGGGAGGGAATCAGCCCCAGCATTTT. It encodes CASSRGVRGGNQPQHF. The variable domain in full, with the rest retrieved from reference TRBV28 and TRBJ1-5, is DVKVTQSSRYLVKRTGEKVFLECVQDMDHENMFWYRQDPGLGLRLIYFSYDVKMKEKGDIPEGYSVSREKKERFSLILESASTNQTSMYLCASSRGVRGGNQPQHFGDGTRLSIL.

The genes are TRBV29-1 and TRBJ2-7; 9 bases align to TRBD1. The CDR3 extends over 13 amino acids. Germline V gives CDR1 SQVTM, CDR2 ANQGSEA. V shed 6 bases and J 7 bases; nucleotides not matched to a gene: 10. CDR3 bases: TGCAGCGTGGGGGGGACAGGGCCTAATGAGCAGTACTTC. Amino acid sequence: CSVGGTGPNEQYF.

The V and J genes are TRBV5-1 and TRBJ2-7; D is perhaps TRBD2 (5 bases). V lost 7 bases and J 2 bases, leaving 16 bases between the germline ends. Looked up from germline, CDR1 is SGHRS and CDR2 is YFSETQ. The CDR3 loop spans 14 amino acids. The CDR3 spells CASGPGLETYEQYF. For the CDR3, the DNA is TGCGCCAGCGGGCCCGGACTCGAGACCTACGAGCAGTACTTC.

This sequence joins TRBV9 and TRBJ1-4; the match to TRBD1 covers 12 bases. V shed 2 bases and J 5 bases; nucleotides not matched to a gene: 4. The CDR3 covers 16 residues. The germline CDR1 and CDR2 sequences are SGDLS and YYNGEE. CDR3 bases: TGTGCCAGCAGCGTGCAAGGGACAGGGGGCAATGAAAAACTGTTTTTT. Translated: CASSVQGTGGNEKLFF.

The J gene is TRBJ2-1, the V gene TRBV7-9; D might be TRBD1 or TRBD2, each matching 6 bases. With 5 bases removed from V and 5 bases from J, the gap between germline ends came to 13 bases. CDR3 length equals 14 residues. Germline-derived CDR1 and CDR2 are SEHNR and FQNEAQ (reference sequence). The CDR3 DNA is TGTGCCAGCAGCCTCGCCGGGGGCCACAATGAGCAGTTCTTC. Its translation is CASSLAGGHNEQFF.